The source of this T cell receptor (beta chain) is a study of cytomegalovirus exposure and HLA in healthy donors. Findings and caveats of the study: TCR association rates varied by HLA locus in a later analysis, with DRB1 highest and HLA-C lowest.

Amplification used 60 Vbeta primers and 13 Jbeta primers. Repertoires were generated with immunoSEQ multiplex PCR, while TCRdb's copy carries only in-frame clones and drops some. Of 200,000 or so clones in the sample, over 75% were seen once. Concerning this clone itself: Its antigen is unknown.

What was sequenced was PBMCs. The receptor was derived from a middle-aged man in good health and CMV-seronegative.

CDR3 nucleotides: TGTGCCAGCAGTCCTCAGGAGGGTAGGGCAGATACGCAGTATTTT. Residues: CASSPQEGRADTQYF. The gene calls are TRBV6-6 and TRBJ2-3; possible D gene TRBD2, 6 bases. The CDR3 is 15 residues long. The germline CDR1 and CDR2 sequences are MNHNY and SVGAGI (reference sequence). V was cut by 5 bases and J by 4 bases, with 16 bases left in between.